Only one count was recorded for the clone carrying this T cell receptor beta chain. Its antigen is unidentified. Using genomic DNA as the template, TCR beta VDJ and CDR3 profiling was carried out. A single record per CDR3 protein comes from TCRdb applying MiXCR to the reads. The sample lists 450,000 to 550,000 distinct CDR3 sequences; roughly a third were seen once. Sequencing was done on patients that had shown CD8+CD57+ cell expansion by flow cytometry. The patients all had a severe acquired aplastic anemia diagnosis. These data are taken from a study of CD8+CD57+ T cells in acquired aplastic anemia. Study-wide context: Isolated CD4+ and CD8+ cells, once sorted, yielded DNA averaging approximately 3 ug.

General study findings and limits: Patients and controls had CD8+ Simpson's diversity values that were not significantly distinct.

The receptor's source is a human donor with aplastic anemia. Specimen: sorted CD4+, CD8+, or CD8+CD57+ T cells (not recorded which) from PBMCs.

DNA of the CDR3: TGTGCCAGCAGCTCGATGGACGGCTACACCTTC. It translates to CASSSMDGYTF. The rearrangement uses TRBV7-9 and TRBJ1-2; D not certain. The CDR3 consists of 11 residues. Trimming removed 4 bases at V and 8 bases at J, with 8 bases between. Per the germline V gene, CDR1 is SEHNR and CDR2 is FQNEAQ (reference sequence).